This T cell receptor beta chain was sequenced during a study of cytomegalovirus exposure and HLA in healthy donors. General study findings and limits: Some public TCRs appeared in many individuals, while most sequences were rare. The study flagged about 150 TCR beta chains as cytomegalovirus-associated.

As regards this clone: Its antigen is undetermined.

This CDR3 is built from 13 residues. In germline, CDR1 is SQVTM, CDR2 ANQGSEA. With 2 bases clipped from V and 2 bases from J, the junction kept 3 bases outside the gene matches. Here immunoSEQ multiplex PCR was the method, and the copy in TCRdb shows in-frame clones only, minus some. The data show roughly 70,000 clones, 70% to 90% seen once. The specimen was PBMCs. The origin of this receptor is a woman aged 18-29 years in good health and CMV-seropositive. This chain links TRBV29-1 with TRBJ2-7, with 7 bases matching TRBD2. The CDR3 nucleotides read TGCAGCGTTGAAACCGGGACTACCTACGAGCAGTACTTC. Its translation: CSVETGTTYEQYF.